These 24 T cell receptor beta chains were sequenced from one sample in a study of blood T cell repertoires in COVID-19. Method: immunoSEQ multiplex PCR; TCRdb's copy keeps in-frame clones and lacks some. This sample has 200,000 to 250,000 clones, with roughly nine tenths found just once. Material for sequencing was PBMCs or T cells enriched from blood (not recorded which). The source of these receptors is a young woman in a cohort exposed to, infected with or recovered from COVID-19 (not recorded which).

V and J are TRBV5-1 and TRBJ2-5, with D perhaps matching TRBD1 (5 bases). CDR1 is SGHRS and CDR2 is YFSETQ in the germline V gene. V shed 0 bases and J shed 3 bases, with 12 bases lying between them. The CDR3 length is 15 residues. In DNA, the CDR3 is TGCGCCAGCAGCTTGGATGCGACAGCCGAAGAGACCCAGTACTTC. Residues: CASSLDATAEETQYF.

The genes are TRBV5-5 and TRBJ1-5; TRBD1 matches at 9 bases. Looked up from germline, CDR1 is SGHKS and CDR2 is YYEKEE (reference sequence). The CDR3 runs 16 residues. V gave up 2 bases and J gave up 4 bases; unmatched junction bases: 7. The CDR3, as DNA: TGTGCCAGCAGCTTTTCCGGGACAGGGTTTAATCAGCCCCAGCATTTT. It translates to CASSFSGTGFNQPQHF.

The count of this clone is one. The chain couples TRBV28 to TRBJ1-3; no definite D call. The CDR3 spans 14 residues. Germline V gene data show CDR1 as MDHEN and CDR2 as SYDVKM. The CDR3 bases are TGTGGGGCGTGGCCCGGTGGCTCTGGAAACACCATATATTTT. Encoded protein: CGAWPGGSGNTIYF. Full variable domain (remainder filled in from reference TRBV28 and TRBJ1-3): DVKVTQSSRYLVKRTGEKVFLECVQDMDHENMFWYRQDPGLGLRLIYFSYDVKMKEKGDIPEGYSVSREKKERFSLILESASTNQTSMYLCGAWPGGSGNTIYFGEGSWLTVV.

The genes are TRBV29-1 and TRBJ2-1; the match to TRBD1 covers 8 bases. Germline assignment: CDR1 SQVTM and CDR2 ANQGSEA. J gave up 7 bases and V 6 bases, and 8 bases lay outside the gene matches. The CDR3 totals 13 residues. The CDR3 bases are TGCAGCGTAGGCGGACAGGGTTTGAATGAGCAGTTCTTC. It specifies CSVGGQGLNEQFF.

The rearrangement uses TRBV4-1 and TRBJ2-7; TRBD2 matches at 7 bases. The CDR3 totals 17 residues. The V and J ends lost 0 bases and 2 bases, in that order; junction bases with no gene match: 10. Germline V CDR1 and CDR2: MGHRA, YSYEKL. The CDR3 DNA is TGCGCCAGCAGCCAAGAACTGGGGGAGGGCCTTACCTACGAGCAGTACTTC. It encodes CASSQELGEGLTYEQYF.

The chain joins TRBV5-5 to TRBJ1-5; possibly TRBD1 for D (6 bases). Between the trimmed V and J ends, which lost 4 bases and 0 bases, there was a span of 17 bases. This CDR3 spans 17 amino acids. Germline lookup yields CDR1 SGHKS and CDR2 YYEKEE (reference sequence). CDR3 amino acids: CASSDHSGEYSNQPQHF. The CDR3 DNA follows: TGTGCCAGCAGCGACCACTCAGGGGAGTATAGCAATCAGCCCCAGCATTTT.

The chain couples TRBV19 to TRBJ1-5; D remains unclear. CDR1 is LNHDA, CDR2 SQIVND, per germline (reference sequence). Trimming pared 3 bases from V and 0 bases from J, leaving 12 bases between. The CDR3 sequence is 16 residues long. The CDR3: CASSISTFHSNQPQHF. The DNA of the CDR3 is TGTGCCAGTAGTATCTCTACCTTCCATAGCAATCAGCCCCAGCATTTT. The full variable domain, completed using reference TRBV19 and TRBJ1-5, is DGGITQSPKYLFRKEGQNVTLSCEQNLNHDAMYWYRQDPGQGLRLIYYSQIVNDFQKGDIAEGYSVSREKKESFPLTVTSAQKNPTAFYLCASSISTFHSNQPQHFGDGTRLSIL.

The V and J genes are TRBV5-4 and TRBJ1-2; D is unresolved. Germline V gene lookup returns CDR1 SGHNT and CDR2 YYREEE (reference sequence). This CDR3 region has 12 residues. The V gene lost 6 bases and the J gene lost 3 bases, with 9 bases spanning the gap. In DNA form, the CDR3 reads TGTGCCAGCACCTCCACGGACTATGGCTACACCTTC. Residues: CASTSTDYGYTF. The full variable domain, with the rest looked up from reference TRBV5-4 and TRBJ1-2, is ETGVTQSPTHLIKTRGQQVTLRCSSQSGHNTVSWYQQALGQGPQFIFQYYREEENGRGNFPPRFSGLQFPNYSSELNVNALELDDSALYLCASTSTDYGYTFGSGTRLTVV.

The rearrangement joins TRBV28 to TRBJ2-6; TRBD2 matches 15 bases. J was trimmed by 5 bases and V by 6 bases; bases with no gene match: 17. This CDR3 is built from 21 residues. Germline CDR1 MDHEN, CDR2 SYDVKM. DNA for the CDR3: TGTGCCAGCAGCCGTATTCCGGGACTAGCGGGGGGCCCAGTGAGGGCCAACGTCCTGACTTTC. This translates into CASSRIPGLAGGPVRANVLTF.

This clone was counted only a few times. This sequence joins TRBV28 and TRBJ2-1, with a tentative D call TRBD2 (5 bases). V lost 4 bases to trimming and J lost 6 bases, with 16 bases between them. Germline CDR1 MDHEN, CDR2 SYDVKM. This CDR3 contains 15 residues. This CDR3 is CASSYDRGAGNEQFF. The CDR3 DNA follows: TGTGCCAGCAGTTATGACCGGGGTGCGGGCAATGAGCAGTTCTTC.

This sequence joins TRBV15 and TRBJ1-4, with 10 bases that match TRBD1. Germline CDR1 LNHNV, CDR2 YYDKDF (reference sequence). CDR3 length: 15 residues. J was trimmed by 6 bases and V by 1 base; bases with no gene match: 2. In nucleotides, the CDR3 is TGTGCCACCAGCAGAGGCGGGACAGGGGATGAAAAACTGTTTTTT. This translates into CATSRGGTGDEKLFF.

This clone was detected only once. The rearrangement joins TRBV14 to TRBJ1-1; unclear D gene. Germline V gene sequence: CDR1 SGHDN, CDR2 FVKESK. Trimming left V 0 bases short and J 6 bases short, with 11 bases between. The CDR3 sequence is 14 residues long. This CDR3 reads CASSQEGFGAEAFF. The CDR3 coding sequence is TGTGCCAGCAGCCAAGAGGGGTTCGGGGCTGAAGCTTTCTTT.

This clone was counted once. The chain carries TRBV3-1 (or the pseudogene TRBV3-2) and TRBJ2-1; 8 bases agree with TRBD2. Germline lookup yields CDR1 LGHDT and CDR2 YNNKEL (reference sequence). V lost 4 bases, J lost 1 base, and 15 bases stayed unmatched. The CDR3 contains 19 residues. CDR3 DNA sequence: TGTGCCAGCAGCCGGCGGGGGGCAGCGGGTCCCGCGTCCTACAATGAGCAGTTCTTC. As protein: CASSRRGAAGPASYNEQFF.

V usage is TRBV6-2 or TRBV6-3 and J usage is TRBJ1-4; tentative D call: TRBD1 (6 bases). Germline V gene lookup returns CDR1 MNHEY and CDR2 SVGEGT. V lost 0 bases, J lost 5 bases, and 16 bases lay in between. This CDR3 has 17 amino acids. The CDR3 region is CASSYSDSLLRNEKLFF. CDR3 in DNA: TGTGCCAGCAGTTACTCGGACAGTCTACTTAGAAATGAAAAACTGTTTTTT.

J is TRBJ2-5 and V is TRBV7-9; perhaps TRBD2 as D (5 bases). Trimming shortened V by 5 bases and J by 2 bases, and 15 bases separated the two germline ends. Germline V gene data show CDR1 as SEHNR and CDR2 as FQNEAQ (reference sequence). The CDR3 spans 15 residues. CDR3 amino acids: CASSQQRTGQETQYF. The DNA of the CDR3 is TGTGCCAGCAGCCAACAACGGACGGGACAAGAGACCCAGTACTTC.

The rearrangement joins TRBV7-3 to TRBJ1-1; D may be TRBD1 (6 bases). CDR3 length: 13 residues. Germline V CDR1 and CDR2: SGHTA, FQGTGA. With 4 bases removed from V and 6 bases from J, the gap between germline ends came to 12 bases. CDR3 sequence: CASSSQGSAEAFF. CDR3 DNA sequence: TGTGCCAGCAGCTCTCAGGGGAGCGCTGAAGCTTTCTTT.

The chain links TRBV3-1 (or the pseudogene TRBV3-2) to TRBJ2-7; 11 nucleotides align to TRBD2. V gave up 3 bases and J gave up 3 bases; unmatched junction bases: 4. This CDR3 is built from 15 residues. CDR1 is LGHDT, CDR2 YNNKEL, per germline (reference sequence). As DNA, the CDR3 is TGTGCCAGCAGCCAGATGGGGACTAGCGGCTACGAGCAGTACTTC. This gives the protein CASSQMGTSGYEQYF.

The chain combines TRBV28 with TRBJ1-2; D remains unclear. Between the trimmed V and J ends, which lost 10 bases and 1 base, there was a span of 13 bases. The CDR3 is 13 residues long. Germline CDR1 MDHEN, CDR2 SYDVKM. The CDR3 sequence is CATEGDLNYGYTF. In DNA, the CDR3 is TGTGCCACGGAGGGAGATCTTAACTATGGCTACACCTTC.

The V gene is TRBV4-2, the J gene TRBJ2-2; possibly TRBD2 for D (6 bases). Trimming took 1 base from V and 2 from J, leaving 11 bases between them. CDR1 is LGHNA, CDR2 YNFKEQ, per germline. CDR3 length: 16 amino acids. CDR3 in amino acids: CASSQGDSINTGELFF. The CDR3, as DNA: TGTGCCAGCAGCCAAGGGGACTCAATAAACACCGGGGAGCTGTTTTTT.

CDR3 protein: CAGASSGVNTEAFF. The CDR3 coding sequence is TGTGCCGGAGCTTCCTCCGGGGTGAACACTGAAGCTTTCTTT. The rearrangement joins TRBV13 to TRBJ1-1; D uncertain. Trimming shortened V by 11 bases and J by 0 bases, and 16 bases separated the two germline ends. CDR1 PRHDT and CDR2 FYEKMQ come from the germline V gene (reference sequence). The CDR3 spans 14 residues.

This chain uses TRBV3-1 (or the pseudogene TRBV3-2) with TRBJ1-6; TRBD1 is a possible D gene (6 bases). Per the germline V gene, CDR1 is LGHDT and CDR2 is YNNKEL (reference sequence). V was pared by 4 bases and J by 6 bases, with 13 bases between. The CDR3 sequence is 15 residues long. CDR3 DNA: TGTGCCAGCAGCCCGCCCCCCAGGGGTAATTCACCCCTCCACTTT. Translated, it gives CASSPPPRGNSPLHF.

The chain uses TRBV9 and TRBJ2-1; 9 bases are a match to TRBD1. The CDR3 has 15 residues. V shed 2 bases and J 9 bases; nucleotides not matched to a gene: 9. Germline CDR1 reads SGDLS; CDR2 reads YYNGEE. As DNA, the CDR3 is TGTGCCAGCAGCGTTGGGAGACAGGGGGAATCTGAGCAGTTCTTC. The encoded protein is CASSVGRQGESEQFF.

The chain combines TRBV24-1 with TRBJ2-7; possible D gene TRBD1, 6 bases. Trimming pared 3 bases from V and 2 bases from J, leaving 10 bases between. This CDR3 is 14 amino acids long. Looked up from germline, CDR1 is KGHDR and CDR2 is SFDVKD. The CDR3 DNA reads as TGTGCCACCAGTGATACAGGGACAACCTACGAGCAGTACTTC. Its translation: CATSDTGTTYEQYF.

The rearrangement uses TRBV24-1 and TRBJ2-5, with 9 bases fitting TRBD1. There are 16 residues in the CDR3. V lost 4 bases and J lost 1; bases outside the gene matches: 6. Germline V gene data show CDR1 as KGHDR and CDR2 as SFDVKD. CDR3 DNA: TGTGCCACCAGTGACACCGGGACAGGGATCCAAGAGACCCAGTACTTC. It yields the protein CATSDTGTGIQETQYF.